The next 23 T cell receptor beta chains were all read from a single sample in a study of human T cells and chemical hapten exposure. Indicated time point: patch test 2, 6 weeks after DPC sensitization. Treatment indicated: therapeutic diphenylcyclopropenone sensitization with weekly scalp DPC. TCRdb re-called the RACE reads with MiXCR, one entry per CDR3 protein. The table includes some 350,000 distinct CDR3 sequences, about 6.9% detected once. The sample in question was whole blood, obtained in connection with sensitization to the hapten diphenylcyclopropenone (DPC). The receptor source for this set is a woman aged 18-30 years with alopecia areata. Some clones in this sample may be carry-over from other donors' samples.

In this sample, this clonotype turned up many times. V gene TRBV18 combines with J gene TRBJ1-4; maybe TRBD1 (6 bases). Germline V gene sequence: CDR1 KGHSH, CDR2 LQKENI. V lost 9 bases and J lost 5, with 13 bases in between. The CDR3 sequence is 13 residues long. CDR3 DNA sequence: TGTGCCAGTAGGACAGCCCAAAATGAAAAACTGTTTTTT. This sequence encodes CASRTAQNEKLFF.

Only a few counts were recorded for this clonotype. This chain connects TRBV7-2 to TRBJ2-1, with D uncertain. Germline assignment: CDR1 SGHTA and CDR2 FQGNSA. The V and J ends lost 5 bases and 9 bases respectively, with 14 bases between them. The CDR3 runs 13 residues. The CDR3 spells CASSRPYLGEQFF. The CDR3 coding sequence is TGTGCCAGCAGCCGACCATATCTTGGTGAGCAGTTCTTC.

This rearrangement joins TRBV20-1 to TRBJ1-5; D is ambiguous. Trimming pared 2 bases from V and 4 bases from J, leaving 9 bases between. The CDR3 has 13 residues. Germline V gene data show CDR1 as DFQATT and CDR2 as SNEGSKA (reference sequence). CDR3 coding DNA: TGCAGTGCTAGATCCGACATGAATCAGCCCCAGCATTTT. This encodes CSARSDMNQPQHF.

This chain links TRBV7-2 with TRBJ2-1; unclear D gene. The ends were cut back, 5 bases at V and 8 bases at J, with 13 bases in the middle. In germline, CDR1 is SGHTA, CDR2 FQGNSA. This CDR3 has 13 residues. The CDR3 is CASSPSLSHEQFF. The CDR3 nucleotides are TGTGCCAGCAGCCCATCCCTTTCACATGAGCAGTTCTTC.

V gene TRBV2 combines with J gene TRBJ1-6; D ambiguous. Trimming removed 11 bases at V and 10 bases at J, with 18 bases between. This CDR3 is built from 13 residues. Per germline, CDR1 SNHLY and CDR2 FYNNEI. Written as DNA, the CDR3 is TGTGCCCGAGCGCGTGAAATGGGGTCACCCCTCCACTTT. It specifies CARAREMGSPLHF.

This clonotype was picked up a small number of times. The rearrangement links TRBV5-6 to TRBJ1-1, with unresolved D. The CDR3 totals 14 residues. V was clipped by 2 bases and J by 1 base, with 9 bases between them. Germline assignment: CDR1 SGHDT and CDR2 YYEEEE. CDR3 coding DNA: TGTGCCAGCAGCTTTGGGCCGGAGAACACTGAAGCTTTCTTT. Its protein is CASSFGPENTEAFF.

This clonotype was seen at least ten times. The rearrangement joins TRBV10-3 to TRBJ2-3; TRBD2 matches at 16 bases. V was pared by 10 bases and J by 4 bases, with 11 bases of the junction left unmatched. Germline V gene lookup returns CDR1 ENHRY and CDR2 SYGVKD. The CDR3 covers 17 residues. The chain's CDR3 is CATAKGLAGGRADTQYF. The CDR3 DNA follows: TGTGCCACCGCCAAGGGACTAGCGGGGGGGCGGGCAGATACGCAGTATTTT.

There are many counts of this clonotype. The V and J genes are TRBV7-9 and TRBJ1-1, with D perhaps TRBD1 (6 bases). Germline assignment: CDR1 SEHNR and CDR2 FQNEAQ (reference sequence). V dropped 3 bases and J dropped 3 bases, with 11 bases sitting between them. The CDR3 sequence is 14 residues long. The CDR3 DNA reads TGTGCCAGCAGCTTGAATAAGGGGGACACTGAAGCTTTCTTT. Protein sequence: CASSLNKGDTEAFF.

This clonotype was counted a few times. CDR3: CSAAPDRQSNQPQHF. CDR3 coding DNA: TGCAGTGCCGCCCCAGACCGACAGAGCAATCAGCCCCAGCATTTT. The chain joins TRBV20-1 to TRBJ1-5; D possibly corresponds to TRBD1 (5 bases). V was trimmed by 6 bases and J by 1 base, leaving 16 bases between them. Per the germline V gene, CDR1 is DFQATT and CDR2 is SNEGSKA (reference sequence). The CDR3 has 15 residues.

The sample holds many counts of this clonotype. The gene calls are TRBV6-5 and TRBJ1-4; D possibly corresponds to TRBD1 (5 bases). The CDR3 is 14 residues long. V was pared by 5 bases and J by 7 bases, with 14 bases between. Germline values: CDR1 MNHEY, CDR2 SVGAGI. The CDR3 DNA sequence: TGTGCCAGCAGTCGAATGACAGCAGCTGAAAAACTGTTTTTT. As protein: CASSRMTAAEKLFF.

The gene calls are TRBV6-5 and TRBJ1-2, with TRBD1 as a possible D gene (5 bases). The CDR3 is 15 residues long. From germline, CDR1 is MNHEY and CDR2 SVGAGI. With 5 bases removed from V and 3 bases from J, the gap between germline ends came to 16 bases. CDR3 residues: CASSLRQSVDYGYTF. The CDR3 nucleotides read TGTGCCAGCAGTCTTAGACAGTCAGTTGACTATGGCTACACCTTC.

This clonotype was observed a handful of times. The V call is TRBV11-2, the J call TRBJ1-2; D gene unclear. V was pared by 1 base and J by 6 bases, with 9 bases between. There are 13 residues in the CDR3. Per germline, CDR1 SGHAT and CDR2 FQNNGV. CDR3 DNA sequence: TGTGCCAGCAGCTTAGTTAGGGTCCATGGCTACACCTTC. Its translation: CASSLVRVHGYTF.

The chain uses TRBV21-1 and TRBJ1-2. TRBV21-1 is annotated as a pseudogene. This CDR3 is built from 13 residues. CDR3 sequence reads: CASSKEDGRGYTF. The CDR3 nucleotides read TGTGCCAGCAGCAAAGAGGACGGCCGAGGCTACACCTTC.

CDR3 coding DNA: TGTGCCAGCAGTTACAGGGACCCTTACCTTGAAGCTTTCTTT. Protein sequence: CASSYRDPYLEAFF. This chain uses TRBV6-2 or TRBV6-3 with TRBJ1-1; D possibly corresponds to TRBD1 (5 bases). CDR3 length: 14 amino acids. With 2 bases removed from V and 7 bases from J, the gap between germline ends came to 14 bases. CDR1 is MNHEY and CDR2 is SVGEGT in the germline V gene.

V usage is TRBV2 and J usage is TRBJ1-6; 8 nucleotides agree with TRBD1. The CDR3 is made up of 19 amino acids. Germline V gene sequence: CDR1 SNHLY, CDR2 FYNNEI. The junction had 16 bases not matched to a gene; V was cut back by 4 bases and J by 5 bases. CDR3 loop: CASSGLRKIGQGNNSPLHF. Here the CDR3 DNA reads TGTGCCAGCAGTGGGCTTCGGAAAATTGGACAGGGAAATAATTCACCCCTCCACTTT.

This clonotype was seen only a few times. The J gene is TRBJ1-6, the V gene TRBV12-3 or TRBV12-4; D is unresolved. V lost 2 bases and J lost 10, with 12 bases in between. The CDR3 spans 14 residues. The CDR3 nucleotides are TGTGCCAGCAGTTTAAGGACTCTCGGCTCACCCCTCCACTTT. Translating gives CASSLRTLGSPLHF.

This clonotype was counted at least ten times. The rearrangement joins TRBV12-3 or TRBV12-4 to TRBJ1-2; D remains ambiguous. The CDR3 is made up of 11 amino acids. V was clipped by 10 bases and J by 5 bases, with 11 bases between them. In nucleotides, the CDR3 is TGTGCCAACAAGATGACTTATGGCTACACCTTC. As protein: CANKMTYGYTF.

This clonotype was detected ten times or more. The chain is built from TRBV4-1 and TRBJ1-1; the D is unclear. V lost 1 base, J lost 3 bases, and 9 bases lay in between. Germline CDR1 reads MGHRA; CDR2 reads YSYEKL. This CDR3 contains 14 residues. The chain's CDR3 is CASSQGLVDTEAFF. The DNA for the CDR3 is TGCGCCAGCAGCCAAGGATTAGTGGACACTGAAGCTTTCTTT.

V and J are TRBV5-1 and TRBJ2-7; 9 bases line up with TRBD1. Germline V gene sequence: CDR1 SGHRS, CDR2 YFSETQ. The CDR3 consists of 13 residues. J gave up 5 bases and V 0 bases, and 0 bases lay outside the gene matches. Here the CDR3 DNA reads TGCGCCAGCAGCTTGGGACAGGGGGACGAGCAGTACTTC. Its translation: CASSLGQGDEQYF.

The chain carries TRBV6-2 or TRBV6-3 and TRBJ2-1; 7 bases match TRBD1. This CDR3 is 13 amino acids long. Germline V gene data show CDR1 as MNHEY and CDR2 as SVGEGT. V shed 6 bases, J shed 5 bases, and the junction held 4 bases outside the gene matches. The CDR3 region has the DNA TGTGCCAGCAGCGACGGGACAGACAATGAGCAGTTCTTC. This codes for CASSDGTDNEQFF.

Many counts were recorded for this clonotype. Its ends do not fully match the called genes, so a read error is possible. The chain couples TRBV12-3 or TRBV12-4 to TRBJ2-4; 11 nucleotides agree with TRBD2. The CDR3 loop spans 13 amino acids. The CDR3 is CASSIAGGYIQYF. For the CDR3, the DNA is TGTGCCAGCAGTATAGCGGGGGGGTACATTCAGTACTTC.

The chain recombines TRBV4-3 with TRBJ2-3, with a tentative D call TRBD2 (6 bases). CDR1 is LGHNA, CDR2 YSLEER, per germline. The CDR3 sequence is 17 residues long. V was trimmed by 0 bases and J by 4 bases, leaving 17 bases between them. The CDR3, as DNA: TGCGCCAGCAGCCAAGACACTGCGGGGTCGTCCGCAGATACGCAGTATTTT. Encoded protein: CASSQDTAGSSADTQYF.

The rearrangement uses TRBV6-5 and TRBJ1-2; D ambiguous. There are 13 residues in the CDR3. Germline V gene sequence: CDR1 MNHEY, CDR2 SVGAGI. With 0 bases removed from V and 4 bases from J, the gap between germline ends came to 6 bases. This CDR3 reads CASSYSDIYGYTF. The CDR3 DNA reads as TGTGCCAGCAGTTACTCCGACATCTATGGCTACACCTTC.